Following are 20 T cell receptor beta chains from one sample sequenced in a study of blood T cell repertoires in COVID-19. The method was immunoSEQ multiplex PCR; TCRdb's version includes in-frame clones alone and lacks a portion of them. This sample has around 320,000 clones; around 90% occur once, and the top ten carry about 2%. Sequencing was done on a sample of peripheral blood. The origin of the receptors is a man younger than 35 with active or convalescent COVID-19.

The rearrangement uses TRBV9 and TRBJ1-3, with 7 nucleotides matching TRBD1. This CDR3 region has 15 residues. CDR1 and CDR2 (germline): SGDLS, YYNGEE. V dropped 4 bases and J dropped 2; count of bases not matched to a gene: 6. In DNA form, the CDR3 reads TGTGCCAGCAGCTCCTTGACAGGGACTGGAAACACCATATATTTT. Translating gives CASSSLTGTGNTIYF.

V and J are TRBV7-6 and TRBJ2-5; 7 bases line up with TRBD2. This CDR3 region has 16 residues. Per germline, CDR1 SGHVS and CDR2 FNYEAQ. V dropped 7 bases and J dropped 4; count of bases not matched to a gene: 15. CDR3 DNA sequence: TGTGCCAGCAATAGCTTGGGCGGGAGTATTGGAGAGACCCAGTACTTC. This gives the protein CASNSLGGSIGETQYF.

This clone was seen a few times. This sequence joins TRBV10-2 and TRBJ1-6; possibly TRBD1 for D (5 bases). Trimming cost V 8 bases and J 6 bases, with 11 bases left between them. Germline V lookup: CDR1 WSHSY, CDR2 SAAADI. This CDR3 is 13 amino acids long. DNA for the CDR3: TGCGCCAGCGCGCGGGACGCTAATTCACCCCTCCACTTT. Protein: CASARDANSPLHF.

The CDR3 coding sequence is TGTGCCAGCACATACAGGGGCACAAATTCACCCCTCCACTTT. It is translated as CASTYRGTNSPLHF. V usage is TRBV7-2 and J usage is TRBJ1-6; 7 positions agree with TRBD1. V lost 7 bases to trimming and J lost 7 bases; unmatched junction nucleotides: 7. Per germline, CDR1 SGHTA and CDR2 FQGNSA. CDR3 length: 14 amino acids.

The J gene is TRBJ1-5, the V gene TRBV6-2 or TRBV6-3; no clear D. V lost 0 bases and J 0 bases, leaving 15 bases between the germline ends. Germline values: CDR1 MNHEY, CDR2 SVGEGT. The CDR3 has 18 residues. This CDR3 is CASSYSIWSGNSNQPQHF. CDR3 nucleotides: TGTGCCAGCAGTTACTCGATCTGGTCCGGGAATAGCAATCAGCCCCAGCATTTT.

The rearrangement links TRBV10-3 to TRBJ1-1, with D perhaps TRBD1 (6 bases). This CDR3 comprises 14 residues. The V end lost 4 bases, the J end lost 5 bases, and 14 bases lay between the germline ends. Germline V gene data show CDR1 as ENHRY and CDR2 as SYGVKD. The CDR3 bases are TGTGCCATCAGTGTGAGGGGGGGAACAACTGAAGCTTTCTTT. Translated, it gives CAISVRGGTTEAFF.

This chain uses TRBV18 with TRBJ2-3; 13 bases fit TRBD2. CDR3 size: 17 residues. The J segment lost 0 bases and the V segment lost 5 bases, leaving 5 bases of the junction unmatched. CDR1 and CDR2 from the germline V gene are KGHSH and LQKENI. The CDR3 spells CASSSGLAGTSTDTQYF. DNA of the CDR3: TGTGCCAGCTCATCGGGACTAGCGGGGACTAGCACAGATACGCAGTATTTT. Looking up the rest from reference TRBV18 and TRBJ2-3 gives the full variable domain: NAGVMQNPRHLVRRRGQEARLRCSPMKGHSHVYWYRQLPEEGLKFMVYLQKENIIDESGMPKERFSAEFPKEGPSILRIQQVVRGDSAAYFCASSSGLAGTSTDTQYFGPGTRLTVL.

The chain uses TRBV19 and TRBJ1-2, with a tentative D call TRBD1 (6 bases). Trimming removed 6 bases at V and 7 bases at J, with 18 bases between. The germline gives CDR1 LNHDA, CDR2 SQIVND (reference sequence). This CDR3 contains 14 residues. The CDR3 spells CASSADRLRGGYTF. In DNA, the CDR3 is TGTGCCAGTAGCGCGGACAGATTGAGAGGTGGCTACACCTTC.

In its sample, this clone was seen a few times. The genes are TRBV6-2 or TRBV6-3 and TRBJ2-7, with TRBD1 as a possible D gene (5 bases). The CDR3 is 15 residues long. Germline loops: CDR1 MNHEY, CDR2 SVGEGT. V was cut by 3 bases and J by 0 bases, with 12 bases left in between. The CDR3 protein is CASSYGAGISYEQYF. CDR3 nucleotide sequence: TGTGCCAGCAGTTATGGCGCAGGGATCTCCTACGAGCAGTACTTC.

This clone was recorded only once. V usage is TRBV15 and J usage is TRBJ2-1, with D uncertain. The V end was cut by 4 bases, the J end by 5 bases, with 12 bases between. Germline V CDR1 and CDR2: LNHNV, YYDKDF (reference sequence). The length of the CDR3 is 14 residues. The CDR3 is CATSTLTPNNEQFF. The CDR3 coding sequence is TGTGCCACCAGCACCCTGACACCTAACAATGAGCAGTTCTTC.

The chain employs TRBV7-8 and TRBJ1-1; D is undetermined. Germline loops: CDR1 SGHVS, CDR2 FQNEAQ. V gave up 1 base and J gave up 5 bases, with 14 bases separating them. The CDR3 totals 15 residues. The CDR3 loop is CASSLGVPEVTEAFF. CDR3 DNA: TGTGCCAGCAGCTTAGGGGTCCCCGAGGTGACTGAAGCTTTCTTT.

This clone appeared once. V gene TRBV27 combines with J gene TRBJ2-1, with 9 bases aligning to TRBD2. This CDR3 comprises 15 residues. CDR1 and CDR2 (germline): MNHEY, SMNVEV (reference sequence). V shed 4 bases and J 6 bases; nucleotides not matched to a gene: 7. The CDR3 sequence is CASSWYSGGFNEQFF. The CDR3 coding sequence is TGTGCCAGCAGTTGGTATAGCGGGGGTTTCAATGAGCAGTTCTTC.

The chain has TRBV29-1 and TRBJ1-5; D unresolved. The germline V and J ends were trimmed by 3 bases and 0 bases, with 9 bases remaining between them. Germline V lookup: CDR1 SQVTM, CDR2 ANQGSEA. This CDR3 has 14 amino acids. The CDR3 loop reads CSVEYVGSNQPQHF. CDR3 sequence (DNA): TGCAGCGTTGAGTATGTCGGTAGCAATCAGCCCCAGCATTTT.

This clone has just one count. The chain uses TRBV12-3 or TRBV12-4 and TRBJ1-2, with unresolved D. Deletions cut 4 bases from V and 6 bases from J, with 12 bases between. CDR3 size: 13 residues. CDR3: CASSSGIVDGYTF. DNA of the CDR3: TGTGCCAGCAGTTCGGGGATCGTTGATGGCTACACCTTC.

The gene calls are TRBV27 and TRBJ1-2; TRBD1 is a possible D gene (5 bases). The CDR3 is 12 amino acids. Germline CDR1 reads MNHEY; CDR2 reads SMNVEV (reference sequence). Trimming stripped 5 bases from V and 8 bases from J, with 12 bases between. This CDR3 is CASSPGGTGYTF. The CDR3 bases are TGTGCCAGCAGTCCCGGAGGGACGGGCTACACCTTC.

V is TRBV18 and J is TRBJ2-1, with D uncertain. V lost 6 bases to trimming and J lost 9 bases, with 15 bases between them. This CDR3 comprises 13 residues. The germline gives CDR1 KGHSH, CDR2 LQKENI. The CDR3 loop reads CASSQPSGAEQFF. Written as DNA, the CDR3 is TGTGCCAGCTCTCAACCGTCCGGTGCTGAGCAGTTCTTC.

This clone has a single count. In DNA form, the CDR3 reads TGTGCCACCAGCAGAGATTGGGCCTTTTCACAGGGACCAGGTGGCTACACCTTC. Protein: CATSRDWAFSQGPGGYTF. The chain employs TRBV15 and TRBJ1-2, with D possibly matching TRBD1 (6 bases). Germline-derived CDR1 and CDR2 are LNHNV and YYDKDF (reference sequence). Trimming left V 0 bases short and J 7 bases short, with 24 bases between. The CDR3 has 18 amino acids.

The CDR3 nucleotides read TGTGCCAGCACCCTCGCGCAGGTCTCACCAGGCTACACCTTC. Protein sequence: CASTLAQVSPGYTF. The chain combines TRBV7-9 with TRBJ1-2; D unclear. Trimming shortened V by 7 bases and J by 8 bases, and 20 bases separated the two germline ends. The CDR3 runs 14 residues. The germline V gene encodes CDR1 SEHNR and CDR2 FQNEAQ (reference sequence).

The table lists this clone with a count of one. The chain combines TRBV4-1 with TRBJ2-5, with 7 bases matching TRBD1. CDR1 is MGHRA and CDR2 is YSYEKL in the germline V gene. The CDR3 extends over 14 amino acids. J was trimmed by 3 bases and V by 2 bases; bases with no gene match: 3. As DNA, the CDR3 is TGCGCCAGCAGCCAAAACACAGGGGAAGAGACCCAGTACTTC. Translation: CASSQNTGEETQYF.

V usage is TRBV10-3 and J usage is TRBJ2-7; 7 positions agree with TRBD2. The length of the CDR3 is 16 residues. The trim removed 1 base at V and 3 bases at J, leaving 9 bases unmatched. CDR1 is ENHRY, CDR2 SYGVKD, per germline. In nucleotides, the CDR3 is TGTGCCATCAGTGAGTATGGGGCGCGGGGGAGCTACGAGCAGTACTTC. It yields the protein CAISEYGARGSYEQYF.